The TCR beta chain described here comes from a study of shared clonotypes between healthy human individuals. Regarding the study as a whole: Incompleteness in sorted-subset sequencing, despite large depth, was shown by rarefaction.

A note on this clone: No antigen is known for it.

This CDR3 region has 14 residues. V lost 0 bases, J lost 1 base, and 6 bases lay in between. Germline values: CDR1 MNHEY, CDR2 SVGAGI. In the study's own analysis: With immunoSEQ giving junction-only sequences and no quality scores, filtering differed. Here immunoSEQ multiplex PCR was the method, and the copy in TCRdb shows in-frame clones only, minus some. V and J calls and clone size are those listed in that table; D and trimming were worked out from the DNA. The repertoire has more than 2,000,000 clones, more than 85% of them found once; the top ten carry about 0.39%. The TCR was taken from a man in his late teens or twenties in good health. Some clones in this sample may be carry-over from other donors' samples. The chain combines TRBV6-5 with TRBJ2-5; D call uncertain. The specimen was naive CD4+ T cells from PBMCs. The subset is: CD45RA+ positively selected. CDR3 in amino acids: CASSYSMGQETQYF. The CDR3 DNA sequence: TGTGCCAGCAGTTACTCGATGGGCCAAGAGACCCAGTACTTC.